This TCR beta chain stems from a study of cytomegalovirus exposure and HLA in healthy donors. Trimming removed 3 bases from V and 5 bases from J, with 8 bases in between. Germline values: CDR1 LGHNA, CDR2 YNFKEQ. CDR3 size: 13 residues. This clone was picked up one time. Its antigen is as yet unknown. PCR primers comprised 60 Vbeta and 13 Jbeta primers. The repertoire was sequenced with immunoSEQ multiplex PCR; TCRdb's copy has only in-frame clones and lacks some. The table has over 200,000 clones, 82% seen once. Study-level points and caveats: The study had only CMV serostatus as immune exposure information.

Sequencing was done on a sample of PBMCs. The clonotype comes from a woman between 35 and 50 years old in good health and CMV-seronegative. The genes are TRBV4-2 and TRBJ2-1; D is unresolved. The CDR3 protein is CASSHRVDNEQFF. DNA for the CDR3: TGTGCCAGCAGCCACCGCGTTGACAATGAGCAGTTCTTC.